This T cell receptor beta chain was retrieved from a study of cytomegalovirus exposure and HLA in healthy donors. Study findings and constraints: Later genetic work tied a missense DCLRE1C variant to beta-chain V and J trimming.

About this clone: Its antigen is currently unknown.

Primers included in the PCR were 60 Vbeta and 13 Jbeta primers. The repertoire was sequenced with immunoSEQ multiplex PCR; TCRdb's copy has only in-frame clones and lacks some. The top ten clones hold about 13% of a sample with about 150,000 clones, more than 75% of them seen once. Germline V gives CDR1 MNHNS, CDR2 SASEGT. V dropped 0 bases and J dropped 4; count of bases not matched to a gene: 13. This CDR3 is built from 18 residues. The sequenced material came from PBMCs. V is TRBV6-1 and J is TRBJ2-7; 9 positions match TRBD1. The clonotype originates from a young man in good health and CMV-seropositive. CDR3 amino acids: CASSEAPGGRTGAYEQYF. The CDR3 DNA follows: TGTGCCAGCAGTGAAGCGCCGGGGGGCAGGACAGGGGCTTACGAGCAGTACTTC.